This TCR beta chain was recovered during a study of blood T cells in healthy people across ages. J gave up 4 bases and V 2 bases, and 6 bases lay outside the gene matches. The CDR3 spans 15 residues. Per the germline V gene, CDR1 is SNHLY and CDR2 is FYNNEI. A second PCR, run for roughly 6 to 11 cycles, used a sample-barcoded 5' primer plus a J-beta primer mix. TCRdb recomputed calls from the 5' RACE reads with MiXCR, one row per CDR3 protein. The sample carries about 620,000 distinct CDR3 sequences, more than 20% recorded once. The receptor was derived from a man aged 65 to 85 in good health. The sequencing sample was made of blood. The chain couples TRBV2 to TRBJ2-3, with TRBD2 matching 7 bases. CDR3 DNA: TGTGCCAGCAGTGAATTTTTGGGAGGGGCAGATACGCAGTATTTT. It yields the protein CASSEFLGGADTQYF.